Included here is one TCR beta chain sequence, with context. This clone showed up just once. Its specific antigen is unknown. Per-nucleotide qualities are absent, and no much larger clonotype sits a single base away. The High Capacity cDNA Reverse Transcription Kit was used to reverse transcribe all of the isolated RNA, meaning that expressed TCRB transcripts were what got sequenced. Deep immunoSEQ sequencing was applied to naive, central memory and regulatory T cell samples, giving an average of roughly 3.5 million total reads per sample. Sorted cells were lysed in RLT buffer and RNA was extracted with DNase-treated RNeasy Micro or Mini kits, depending on cell number. Each cell subset was processed on its own to prevent cross-contamination, while patient and healthy donor samples were processed together. The immunoSEQ multiplex PCR was used to amplify TCRB sequences from cDNA, generating 87-bp fragments that spanned the CDR3 region. Sequencing of the amplicons was done on the Illumina HiSeq platform. The study's own analysis went as follows. Synthetic template baselines were used to correct PCR bias computationally, reads within Hamming distance 2 were collapsed together, and singletons that could not be merged were discarded. Reads were aligned against IMGT so that V, D and J genes, CDR3 length and insertions or deletions at six rearrangement sites could be assigned. Within each subset, clonotype counts were normalized to the number of sorted cells before true diversity and Gini coefficients were calculated with the tcR R package. The overlap coefficient, calculated on TCRB nucleotide sequences, was used to measure repertoire sharing. Out-of-frame TCRB sequences from naive cells were analyzed to stand in for the pre-selection repertoire. TCRdb mirrors the immuneACCESS table, restricted to in-frame sequences. Some clones are absent from its copies; in checked studies, under half trace to an unresolved V gene, and the reason for the others is unknown. For V, J and clone size, that table is used; D and trimming come from the DNA. The table for this sample lists 500,000 to 850,000 clones; over 13% of them were counted only once. The top ten constitute 0.035% to 0.045% of the sample.

The data were taken from a study of beta chain features in type 1 diabetes (dated by TCRdb to 2016 to 2019). At the level of the whole study: Mean age, gender distribution, total cell number and subset yield did not differ between patients and healthy donors. A total of about 110 million sorted cells were examined across all samples, and the number of cells per subset was strongly correlated with RNA yield. In the study, TCRB repertoires of sorted circulating CD4+ T cell subsets from recently diagnosed type 1 diabetes patients were compared with those of matched healthy donors. Regulatory and stem cell-like memory subsets were isolated from only 8 patients and about eight healthy donors, whereas naive and central memory subsets came from all 28 donors. What the authors observed across the whole study: Because the HLA sub-analyses included only small numbers of individuals, any influence of HLA type on TCRB rearrangement was left unresolved. At VDJ recombination sites, type 1 diabetes patients had fewer insertions and more deleted nucleotides, which implies abnormalities in thymic rearrangement. Type 1 diabetes patients showed a moderate but significant shortening of TCRB CDR3 length in all four CD4+ subsets. PCR may preferentially amplify shorter templates, but because patient and control samples were amplified and corrected together, any resulting skew would affect both groups equally. Because cDNA rather than genomic DNA was sequenced, highly expressing activated cells could have been over-represented, although no difference in activation and CD3 levels was found between groups. Naive, central memory and regulatory TCRB repertoires appeared to be more alike among patients than among healthy donors.

From the germline V gene, CDR1 is SGHDT and CDR2 is YYEEEE. The CDR3, from cysteine to phenylalanine, totals 17 residues. Only the CDR3 portion is preserved as DNA: 51 bases, with reading frame beginning at the first base. A distance of 16 bases separates the germline ends of V and J, which lose 1 base and 1 base respectively. Each donor gave one peripheral blood draw, averaging roughly 100 mL, which was collected into heparinised tubes. A BD FACSAria II was used to sort naive, central memory, regulatory and stem cell-like memory CD4+ T cells with a panel that included CD45RO, CCR7, CD25, CD127, CD95 and CD27. Every sorted population had a purity above 95%. Right away, PBMCs were isolated by Lymphoprep density gradient centrifugation and were stained directly, with no culture step. Samples were stained and sorted in pairs, with one healthy donor and one patient per experiment, so that batch effects were minimized.

The material sequenced was naive CD4+ T cells from blood. In the paper's terms, the cell subset or site label means: true naive CD4+ T cells. The chain uses TRBV5-6 and TRBJ2-3; the D gene is perhaps TRBD2, on 5 matching bases. The sequence derives from a man between 18 and 35 years old with type 1 diabetes. The encoded CDR3 is CASSLIGDLSGTDTQYF. The nucleotides are TGTGCCAGCAGCTTGATCGGGGATTTATCGGGCACAGATACGCAGTATTTT.